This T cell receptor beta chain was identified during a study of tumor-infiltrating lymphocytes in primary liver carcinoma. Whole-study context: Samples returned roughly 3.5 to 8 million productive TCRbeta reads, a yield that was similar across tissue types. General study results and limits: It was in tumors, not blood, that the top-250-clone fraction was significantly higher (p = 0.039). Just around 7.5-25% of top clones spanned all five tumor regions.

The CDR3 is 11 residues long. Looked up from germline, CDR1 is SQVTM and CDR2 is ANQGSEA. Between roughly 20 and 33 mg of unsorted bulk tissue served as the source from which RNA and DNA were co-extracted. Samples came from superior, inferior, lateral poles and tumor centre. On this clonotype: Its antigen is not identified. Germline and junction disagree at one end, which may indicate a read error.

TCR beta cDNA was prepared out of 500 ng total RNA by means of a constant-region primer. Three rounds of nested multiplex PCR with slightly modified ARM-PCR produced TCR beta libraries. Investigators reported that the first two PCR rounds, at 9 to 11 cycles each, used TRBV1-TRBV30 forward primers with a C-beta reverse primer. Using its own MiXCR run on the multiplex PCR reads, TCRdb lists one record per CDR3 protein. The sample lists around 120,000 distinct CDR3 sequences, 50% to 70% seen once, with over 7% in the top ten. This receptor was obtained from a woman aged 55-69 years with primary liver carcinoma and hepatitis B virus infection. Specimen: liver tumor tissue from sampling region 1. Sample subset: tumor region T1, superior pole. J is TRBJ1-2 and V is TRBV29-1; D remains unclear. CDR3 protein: CNVVVGYGYSF. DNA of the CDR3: TGCAACGTTGTGGTCGGCTATGGCTACAGCTTC.